A single sample is the source of the 29 T cell receptor beta chains below, sequenced in a study of control samples from healthy donors and cancer patients. The data were produced by immunoSEQ multiplex PCR, yet TCRdb's version contains in-frame clones alone and is incomplete. The profile shows fewer than 95,000 clones, approximately 80% of them singletons. What was sequenced was blood. These receptors all stem from a man in his thirties or forties in good health.

The chain combines TRBV25-1 with TRBJ2-1; maybe TRBD1 (5 bases). Germline CDR1 and CDR2: MGHDK and SYGVNS. The ends were cut back, 8 bases at V and 2 bases at J, with 16 bases in the middle. The CDR3 sequence is 15 residues long. The CDR3, as DNA: TGTGCCAGCCCTGACAGCCCTAAAACCTACAATGAGCAGTTCTTC. This gives the protein CASPDSPKTYNEQFF.

This chain connects TRBV5-5 to TRBJ1-1, with D hard to call. This CDR3 region has 14 residues. Germline values: CDR1 SGHKS, CDR2 YYEKEE (reference sequence). Trimming removed 0 bases at V and 5 bases at J, with 11 bases between. CDR3 in DNA: TGTGCCAGCAGCTTGGGTGTAGCGCTAACTGAAGCTTTCTTT. It specifies CASSLGVALTEAFF.

As to this clone: Distinct nucleotide sequences in the sample also encode this CDR3. V usage is TRBV27 and J usage is TRBJ1-2; 9 bases map to TRBD1. The CDR3 consists of 13 residues. Germline assignment: CDR1 MNHEY and CDR2 SMNVEV (reference sequence). The ends lost 3 bases at V and 7 bases at J; junction bases unmatched: 3. The CDR3 coding sequence is TGTGCCAGCAGTTTGACAGGGGGACCTGGCTACACCTTC. Translated, it gives CASSLTGGPGYTF.

The CDR3 DNA reads TGTGCCTGGAGTGCCGGGGGACAGCCATCTGGAAACACCATATATTTT. It codes for CAWSAGGQPSGNTIYF. This chain links TRBV30 with TRBJ1-3; 7 bases map to TRBD1. CDR3 length equals 16 residues. V was pared by 1 base and J by 1 base, with 7 bases of the junction left unmatched. Germline V gives CDR1 GTSNPN, CDR2 SVGIG (reference sequence).

The rearrangement joins TRBV6-6 to TRBJ1-4, with a weak D call TRBD1 (5 bases). This CDR3 has 16 amino acids. Germline-derived CDR1 and CDR2 are MNHNY and SVGAGI (reference sequence). Trimming cost V 6 bases and J 8 bases, with 22 bases left between them. The CDR3 here is CASRHLSGGAEEKLFF. The CDR3 DNA reads TGTGCCAGCAGGCATCTCTCGGGGGGTGCGGAGGAAAAACTGTTTTTT.

The chain recombines TRBV4-1 with TRBJ2-3; no clear D gene. V was pared by 4 bases and J by 1 base, with 9 bases between. In germline, CDR1 is MGHRA, CDR2 YSYEKL. The CDR3 length is 14 residues. For the CDR3, the DNA is TGCGCCAGCAGCCCCAGGACCGGCACAGATACGCAGTATTTT. Its translation is CASSPRTGTDTQYF.

This chain connects TRBV27 to TRBJ2-6; maybe TRBD1 (5 bases). The CDR3 totals 17 residues. The germline V gene has CDR1 MNHEY and CDR2 SMNVEV (reference sequence). V was shortened by 7 bases and J by 0 bases, with 16 bases between the two germline ends. The CDR3 reads CASKTSTASSGANVLTF. CDR3 DNA sequence: TGTGCCAGCAAGACATCGACAGCCAGCTCTGGGGCCAACGTCCTGACTTTC.

The V and J genes are TRBV7-9 and TRBJ1-6, with 9 nucleotides matching TRBD1. The CDR3 spans 16 residues. V was clipped by 10 bases and J by 2 bases; unmatched bases: 9. Per the germline V gene, CDR1 is SEHNR and CDR2 is FQNEAQ (reference sequence). The CDR3 reads CAIGTGPTTYNSPLHF. CDR3 nucleotides: TGTGCCATAGGGACAGGGCCCACGACCTATAATTCACCCCTCCACTTT.

This sequence joins TRBV29-1 and TRBJ2-1, with D possibly being TRBD2 (7 bases). V dropped 4 bases and J dropped 2 bases, with 15 bases sitting between them. CDR1 and CDR2 (germline): SQVTM, ANQGSEA. The CDR3 has 15 amino acids. The CDR3 coding sequence is TGCAGCGTTGGCGAGGGGGGGGGAACCTACAATGAGCAGTTCTTC. Translating gives CSVGEGGGTYNEQFF.

This chain uses TRBV15 with TRBJ1-5; TRBD1 matches 11 bases. Germline values: CDR1 LNHNV, CDR2 YYDKDF (reference sequence). CDR3 length: 17 amino acids. Trimming took 4 bases from V and 0 from J; bases not matched to a gene: 5. The CDR3 coding sequence is TGTGCCACCAGCACCGGACAGGGGGCTTATAGCAATCAGCCCCAGCATTTT. As protein: CATSTGQGAYSNQPQHF.

Only one count was recorded for this clone. The CDR3, as DNA: TGTGCCAGCAGTCCCGGGACAGGGGTGAAACAGCCCCAGCATTTT. Residues: CASSPGTGVKQPQHF. This rearrangement joins TRBV25-1 to TRBJ1-5; 10 nucleotides align to TRBD1. Germline CDR1 and CDR2: MGHDK and SYGVNS. V lost 5 bases, J lost 7 bases, and 8 bases stayed unmatched. The CDR3 has 15 amino acids.

This chain connects TRBV6-6 to TRBJ1-4, with D possibly matching TRBD1 (6 bases). The V end was cut by 5 bases, the J end by 0 bases, with 13 bases between. The CDR3 has 16 residues. CDR1 MNHNY and CDR2 SVGAGI come from the germline V gene (reference sequence). CDR3 nucleotide sequence: TGTGCCAGCAGTCGGCGGACAGCCGCAACTAATGAAAAACTGTTTTTT. Protein: CASSRRTAATNEKLFF.

The CDR3 loop reads CASSLMLSGANVLTF. CDR3 bases: TGTGCCAGCAGCTTAATGCTCTCTGGGGCCAACGTCCTGACTTTC. The genes are TRBV6-5 and TRBJ2-6; D ambiguous. Trimming took off 6 bases at V and 0 bases at J, with 9 bases between the two ends. CDR3 length: 15 residues. Germline-derived CDR1 and CDR2 are MNHEY and SVGAGI.

The chain carries TRBV4-2 and TRBJ1-2, with 11 bases fitting TRBD1. The trim removed 4 bases at V and 8 bases at J, leaving 15 bases unmatched. Per germline, CDR1 LGHNA and CDR2 YNFKEQ. This CDR3 has 17 amino acids. CDR3 region: CASSLAGMDRGRGGYTF. CDR3 DNA sequence: TGTGCCAGCAGCCTCGCCGGGATGGACAGGGGGCGGGGCGGCTACACCTTC.

V and J are TRBV27 and TRBJ1-2; possibly TRBD1 for D (6 bases). V was shortened by 8 bases and J by 8 bases, with 27 bases between the two germline ends. Germline V lookup: CDR1 MNHEY, CDR2 SMNVEV (reference sequence). CDR3 size: 16 residues. The CDR3: CASRLSGTGLLRGYTF. The CDR3 coding sequence is TGTGCCAGCCGCCTAAGTGGAACAGGGTTATTAAGGGGCTACACCTTC.

The chain recombines TRBV6-5 with TRBJ1-4, with a possible D match to TRBD1 (6 bases). This CDR3 spans 12 amino acids. The germline V gene has CDR1 MNHEY and CDR2 SVGAGI. The ends were cut back, 9 bases at V and 6 bases at J, with 11 bases in the middle. The CDR3 reads CASSGVDEKLFF. CDR3 DNA sequence: TGTGCCAGTTCAGGGGTAGATGAAAAACTGTTTTTT.

This sequence joins TRBV2 and TRBJ1-2; no clear D gene. The germline V and J ends were trimmed by 5 bases and 10 bases, with 17 bases remaining between them. The germline V gene encodes CDR1 SNHLY and CDR2 FYNNEI. The CDR3 is 13 amino acids. The CDR3 sequence: CASSLDMSTDYTF. CDR3 nucleotides: TGTGCCAGCAGTCTCGACATGAGTACCGACTACACCTTC. The complete variable domain, with remaining parts taken from reference TRBV2 and TRBJ1-2, reads EPEVTQTPSHQVTQMGQEVILRCVPISNHLYFYWYRQILGQKVEFLVSFYNNEISEKSEIFDDQFSVERPDGSNFTLKIRSTKLEDSAMYFCASSLDMSTDYTFGSGTRLTVV.

This chain joins TRBV5-6 and TRBJ2-3; 12 positions match TRBD2. CDR3 size: 15 residues. V trimming: 5 bases; J trimming: 5 bases; junction bases outside the gene matches: 6. Germline CDR1 SGHDT, CDR2 YYEEEE. This CDR3 reads CASRRLAGVEDTQYF. The DNA of the CDR3 is TGTGCCAGCAGGAGACTAGCGGGGGTGGAAGATACGCAGTATTTT.

The chain uses TRBV7-3 and TRBJ2-2, with D hard to call. Trimming cost V 6 bases and J 5 bases, with 7 bases left between them. This CDR3 spans 12 amino acids. The germline gives CDR1 SGHTA, CDR2 FQGTGA. The CDR3 bases are TGTGCCAGCAGTATGGAAACCGGGGAGCTGTTTTTT. Translating it yields CASSMETGELFF.

The V call is TRBV18, the J call TRBJ1-1; D remains ambiguous. V lost 0 bases to trimming and J lost 2 bases, with 10 bases between them. This CDR3 is built from 15 residues. Germline CDR1 reads KGHSH; CDR2 reads LQKENI. CDR3 sequence: CASSPPTIFNTEAFF. CDR3 bases: TGTGCCAGCTCACCACCGACAATTTTCAACACTGAAGCTTTCTTT.

In its sample, this clone was seen many times. The CDR3 protein is CASSDLGGNSPLHF. The CDR3 region has the DNA TGTGCCAGCAGTGATCTAGGGGGCAATTCACCCCTCCACTTT. This chain uses TRBV6-1 with TRBJ1-6, with 7 bases that match TRBD1. This CDR3 contains 14 residues. Germline values: CDR1 MNHNS, CDR2 SASEGT. The V gene end was trimmed by 3 bases and the J gene end by 7 bases; junction bases not matched to a gene: 3.

The chain is built from TRBV27 and TRBJ2-1; D is ambiguous. This CDR3 has 15 amino acids. Germline V gives CDR1 MNHEY, CDR2 SMNVEV (reference sequence). Trimming took off 3 bases at V and 0 bases at J, with 9 bases between the two ends. CDR3 residues: CASSFGWNSYNEQFF. The CDR3 region has the DNA TGTGCCAGCAGTTTTGGCTGGAACTCCTACAATGAGCAGTTCTTC.

The chain links TRBV19 to TRBJ1-2; D might be TRBD1 (5 bases). Germline V CDR1 and CDR2: LNHDA, SQIVND (reference sequence). This CDR3 has 15 residues. Trimming shortened V by 1 base and J by 2 bases, and 11 bases separated the two germline ends. CDR3 nucleotides: TGTGCCAGTAGTATAGCAGGGCTGGTCAACTATGGCTACACCTTC. The encoded protein is CASSIAGLVNYGYTF.

Here the CDR3 DNA reads TGTGCCAGTAAAGGCGACAGATTTTATTCACCCCTCCACTTT. Translation: CASKGDRFYSPLHF. The V and J genes are TRBV19 and TRBJ1-6; weak D call: TRBD1 (5 bases). The CDR3 extends over 14 amino acids. CDR1 and CDR2 (germline): LNHDA, SQIVND (reference sequence). Trimming shortened V by 7 bases and J by 8 bases, and 15 bases separated the two germline ends.

The chain carries TRBV12-3 or TRBV12-4 and TRBJ2-1; D unclear. The CDR3 covers 13 residues. V dropped 5 bases and J dropped 8 bases, with 13 bases sitting between them. The CDR3 sequence: CASSRNRWDEQFF. The CDR3 bases are TGTGCCAGCAGTCGGAACCGATGGGATGAGCAGTTCTTC.

This sequence joins TRBV30 and TRBJ2-2, with D hard to call. Germline values: CDR1 GTSNPN, CDR2 SVGIG (reference sequence). CDR3 length: 14 residues. The V and J ends lost 0 bases and 3 bases respectively, with 8 bases between them. The CDR3 sequence is CAWSVTGYTGELFF. DNA for the CDR3: TGTGCCTGGAGTGTAACCGGGTACACCGGGGAGCTGTTTTTT.

The genes are TRBV19 and TRBJ1-2; 9 nucleotides align to TRBD1. The V and J ends lost 7 bases and 5 bases, in that order; junction bases with no gene match: 11. Germline assignment: CDR1 LNHDA and CDR2 SQIVND (reference sequence). This CDR3 contains 15 residues. As DNA, the CDR3 is TGTGCCAGTACCCCTAGACAGGGGGTAGGATATGGCTACACCTTC. Translating it yields CASTPRQGVGYGYTF.

The rearrangement uses TRBV25-1 and TRBJ1-6; D may be TRBD1 (5 bases). Trimming pared 4 bases from V and 10 bases from J, leaving 17 bases between. The CDR3 contains 15 residues. In germline, CDR1 is MGHDK, CDR2 SYGVNS. The CDR3 sequence is CASSGVSGRGSPLHF. Here the CDR3 DNA reads TGTGCCAGCAGTGGAGTATCAGGGAGGGGATCACCCCTCCACTTT. Filled out from reference TRBV25-1 and TRBJ1-6, the complete variable domain reads EADIYQTPRYLVIGTGKKITLECSQTMGHDKMYWYQQDPGMELHLIHYSYGVNSTEKGDLSSESTVSRIRTEHFPLTLESARPSHTSQYLCASSGVSGRGSPLHFGNGTRLTVT.

By sample fraction, this clone is medium-sized. This chain connects TRBV7-2 to TRBJ2-7, with D uncertain. The V gene's germline CDR1 is SGHTA and CDR2 FQGNSA. There are 12 residues in the CDR3. V shed 3 bases and J shed 7 bases, with 10 bases lying between them. CDR3 sequence (DNA): TGTGCCAGCAGCTTGCTTAGTTGGGAGCAGTACTTC. It is translated as CASSLLSWEQYF. Together with reference TRBV7-2 and TRBJ2-7, the CDR3 gives the full variable domain: GAGVSQSPSNKVTEKGKDVELRCDPISGHTALYWYRQSLGQGLEFLIYFQGNSAPDKSGLPSDRFSAERTGGSVSTLTIQRTQQEDSAVYLCASSLLSWEQYFGPGTRLTVT.